This T cell receptor beta chain was identified during a study of T cells expressing NK-cell markers. Overall study context: Investigators obtained TCR beta repertoires from sorted CD3+CD56+NKG2C+, CD3+CD56+NKG2C- and CD3+CD56-NKG2C+ T cells. Seven donors tested HCMV-seropositive and one tested seronegative among the eight sequenced. Regarding the study as a whole: Of the CD8+ T cell pool in about 6 donors, roughly 1.0-7.0% was accounted for by dominant NKG2C+ clonotypes. There were a few donors in whom these clonotypes also led the CD3+CD56-NKG2C+ fraction.

About this clonotype: The antigen is undetermined.

Germline values: CDR1 SGHRS, CDR2 YFSETQ. The CDR3 is made up of 15 amino acids. TCRdb re-called the 5' RACE reads; every CDR3 protein appears as one record, without DNA. The listing contains about 260,000 distinct CDR3 sequences. V gene TRBV5-1 combines with J gene TRBJ2-7; the D call of TRBD1 rests on TCRdb alone, since no DNA is present to check it. Material: blood T cells: a sorted CD56 or NKG2C T cell subset, CD4+ or CD8+ T cells, or bulk PBMC T cells (not recorded which). This clonotype originated in a woman between 18 and 75 years old in good health. CDR3 loop: CASSLGPRTDYEQYF.